The 26 T cell receptor beta chains listed next were all sequenced from one sample in a study of Ad26.COV2.S vaccination and SARS-CoV-2 variants (dated by TCRdb to the early 2020s). The library was obtained by the immunoSEQ multiplex PCR assay. TCRdb holds this immuneACCESS table with in-frame rearrangements only. Some clones are missing; in checked studies, unresolved V genes explain under half, and the rest has no known cause. This sample gives around 340,000 clones in total; about 89% of them show up just once. Approximately 4.5% of the sample is taken by the ten largest. In the paper's terms, the treatment or condition label means: about 20 received Ad26.COV2.S at low or high dose, single or two shots; several received placebo; per-sample allocation not given. For vaccine and placebo recipients, the sequenced repertoires came from samples collected on day 63 after the first injection. The specimen was peripheral blood, collected in a trial of Ad26.COV2.S vaccine versus placebo. The receptor set was obtained from a person aged 18-60 years who received the Ad26.COV2.S COVID-19 vaccine or a placebo.

The V gene is TRBV7-9, the J gene TRBJ2-6, with 7 positions matching TRBD1. The CDR3 consists of 18 residues. V lost 5 bases, J lost 0 bases, and 10 bases stayed unmatched. Germline loops: CDR1 SEHNR, CDR2 FQNEAQ (reference sequence). CDR3 region: CASSQNRGQPSGANVLTF. The CDR3 nucleotides are TGTGCCAGCAGCCAAAATAGGGGACAGCCCTCTGGGGCCAACGTCCTGACTTTC.

The DNA for the CDR3 is TGTGCCAGCAGGTCCGGACTAGCGGGAGACGAGCAGTACTTC. Encoded protein: CASRSGLAGDEQYF. The V and J genes are TRBV5-5 and TRBJ2-7, with TRBD2 matching 13 bases. CDR1 and CDR2 from the germline V gene are SGHKS and YYEKEE (reference sequence). CDR3 length: 14 residues. Trimming took 5 bases from V and 5 from J; bases not matched to a gene: 4.

This sequence joins TRBV5-4 and TRBJ2-1, with 8 bases aligning to TRBD2. The germline V gene has CDR1 SGHNT and CDR2 YYREEE (reference sequence). With V trimmed by 1 base and J by 5 bases, 8 bases remained unmatched. The CDR3 consists of 16 residues. Here the CDR3 DNA reads TGTGCCAGCAGCTTGTTGGCGACTAGCGAGAACAATGAGCAGTTCTTC. Translated: CASSLLATSENNEQFF.

The chain is built from TRBV5-1 and TRBJ2-5, with 9 bases matching TRBD1. After removal of 1 base from V and 5 bases from J, the junction contained 9 bases not matched to a gene. This CDR3 is 16 amino acids long. The germline CDR1 and CDR2 sequences are SGHRS and YFSETQ. DNA of the CDR3: TGCGCCAGCAGCTTGTCGGACAGGGGCGCCGGGGAGACCCAGTACTTC. This gives the protein CASSLSDRGAGETQYF.

The chain links TRBV20-1 to TRBJ2-7; a possible D gene is TRBD1 (5 bases). This CDR3 spans 11 amino acids. Germline V gene lookup returns CDR1 DFQATT and CDR2 SNEGSKA (reference sequence). Trimming removed 1 base from V and 10 bases from J, with 11 bases in between. The CDR3 here is CSARGGTVQYF. CDR3 coding DNA: TGCAGTGCTAGAGGGGGCACTGTACAGTACTTC.

This clone was seen a single time. CDR3: CASSTRRGTRGTFSYNEQFF. In nucleotides, the CDR3 is TGTGCCAGCAGCACCCGTAGAGGGACTAGAGGGACATTCTCCTACAATGAGCAGTTCTTC. The chain joins TRBV21-1 to TRBJ2-1; the tabulated D call, TRBD2, remains unverified against the DNA. TRBV21-1 is reported as a pseudogene. The CDR3 runs 20 residues.

This clone has only one observation. DNA for the CDR3: TGCGCCAGCAGCTTAGCTCTTCGCGGTAGGAACACCGGGGAGCTGTTTTTT. It translates to CASSLALRGRNTGELFF. The V and J genes are TRBV5-1 and TRBJ2-2; no reliable D call. Germline values: CDR1 SGHRS, CDR2 YFSETQ. V lost 2 bases and J lost 1, with 15 bases in between. This CDR3 comprises 17 residues. Combining the CDR3 with reference TRBV5-1 and TRBJ2-2 gives the whole variable domain KAGVTQTPRYLIKTRGQQVTLSCSPISGHRSVSWYQQTPGQGLQFLFEYFSETQRNKGNFPGRFSGRQFSNSRSEMNVSTLELGDSALYLCASSLALRGRNTGELFFGEGSRLTVL.

The CDR3 spells CSVEDNRGTEAFF. The DNA for the CDR3 is TGCAGCGTTGAAGATAACAGGGGAACTGAAGCTTTCTTT. V is TRBV29-1 and J is TRBJ1-1; TRBD1 aligns across 7 bases. With 0 bases clipped from V and 5 bases from J, the junction kept 3 bases outside the gene matches. The CDR3 contains 13 residues. CDR1 is SQVTM, CDR2 ANQGSEA, per germline.

The chain combines TRBV5-1 with TRBJ2-1; 7 bases match TRBD1. Trimming cost V 2 bases and J 0 bases; bases outside gene matches: 2. There are 15 residues in the CDR3. CDR1 SGHRS and CDR2 YFSETQ come from the germline V gene. Written as DNA, the CDR3 is TGCGCCAGCAGCTTACAGGGGACCTCCTACAATGAGCAGTTCTTC. Translated, it gives CASSLQGTSYNEQFF. The variable domain in full, with the rest retrieved from reference TRBV5-1 and TRBJ2-1, is KAGVTQTPRYLIKTRGQQVTLSCSPISGHRSVSWYQQTPGQGLQFLFEYFSETQRNKGNFPGRFSGRQFSNSRSEMNVSTLELGDSALYLCASSLQGTSYNEQFFGPGTRLTVL.

V and J are TRBV4-3 and TRBJ1-6; no firm D call. Germline CDR1 and CDR2: LGHNA and YSLEER. The CDR3 contains 14 residues. V lost 0 bases and J lost 7, with 7 bases in between. CDR3 residues: CASSQDPGNSPLHF. CDR3 DNA sequence: TGCGCCAGCAGCCAAGATCCTGGAAATTCACCCCTCCACTTT.

This chain uses TRBV24-1 with TRBJ2-3; TRBD2 matches at 8 bases. The V gene end was trimmed by 2 bases and the J gene end by 0 bases; junction bases not matched to a gene: 0. Germline lookup yields CDR1 KGHDR and CDR2 SFDVKD. The CDR3 contains 15 residues. In nucleotides, the CDR3 is TGTGCCACCAGTGATTCTAGCGGGAGCACAGATACGCAGTATTTT. Encoded protein: CATSDSSGSTDTQYF.

The chain combines TRBV7-2 with TRBJ1-2; possible D gene TRBD1, 6 bases. CDR3 length: 13 amino acids. V was pared by 2 bases and J by 6 bases, with 10 bases between. Germline values: CDR1 SGHTA, CDR2 FQGNSA. The CDR3 spells CASSLSGADGYTF. The CDR3 DNA follows: TGTGCCAGCAGCTTATCAGGGGCGGATGGCTACACCTTC.

This chain joins TRBV4-1 and TRBJ2-7; 13 bases are shared with TRBD2. J lost 9 bases, V lost 1 base, and 3 bases had no gene match. The germline V gene has CDR1 MGHRA and CDR2 YSYEKL. The CDR3 totals 14 residues. CDR3 in amino acids: CASSQVLAGGRQYF. CDR3 DNA sequence: TGCGCCAGCAGCCAAGTACTAGCGGGAGGGCGGCAGTACTTC.

This chain joins TRBV5-1 and TRBJ1-2; the D gene is possibly TRBD1 (5 bases). The CDR3 sequence is 12 residues long. The germline V and J ends were trimmed by 0 bases and 6 bases, with 6 bases remaining between them. CDR1 and CDR2 from the germline V gene are SGHRS and YFSETQ. The CDR3 region has the DNA TGCGCCAGCAGCTTGGGAGGGGATGGCTACACCTTC. Its translation: CASSLGGDGYTF.

This chain links TRBV18 with TRBJ2-3; no clear D. Germline-derived CDR1 and CDR2 are KGHSH and LQKENI. V lost 1 base and J 2 bases, leaving 7 bases between the germline ends. The CDR3 totals 14 residues. The CDR3 loop reads CASSPLPNTDTQYF. The CDR3 DNA follows: TGTGCCAGCTCACCACTTCCGAACACAGATACGCAGTATTTT.

The chain recombines TRBV29-1 with TRBJ2-1; D may correspond to TRBD1 or TRBD2 (5 bases each). The germline V gene encodes CDR1 SQVTM and CDR2 ANQGSEA. This CDR3 has 12 amino acids. With 4 bases removed from V and 7 bases from J, the gap between germline ends came to 11 bases. CDR3 sequence: CSVGGYWNEQFF. The CDR3 DNA follows: TGCAGCGTTGGGGGGTACTGGAATGAGCAGTTCTTC.

CDR3 in DNA: TGCGCCAGCAGCCTAGGGACAGCCAATCAGCCCCAGCATTTT. This codes for CASSLGTANQPQHF. The rearrangement uses TRBV5-1 and TRBJ1-5, with 7 bases matching TRBD1. Trimming removed 4 bases from V and 3 bases from J; junction bases left unmatched: 4. CDR1 is SGHRS, CDR2 YFSETQ, per germline. CDR3 length: 14 amino acids.

The chain recombines TRBV5-4 with TRBJ1-1; D gene unclear. Looked up from germline, CDR1 is SGHNT and CDR2 is YYREEE (reference sequence). V was cut by 3 bases and J by 4 bases, with 13 bases left in between. The CDR3 is 14 amino acids. CDR3 DNA: TGTGCCAGCAGCTGGAGAGAGGAGAGCACTGAAGCTTTCTTT. Its translation is CASSWREESTEAFF.

The chain combines TRBV5-8 with TRBJ2-2; 7 nucleotides match TRBD1. This CDR3 has 15 residues. Germline loops: CDR1 SGHTS, CDR2 YDEGEE. J lost 1 base, V lost 4 bases, and 4 bases had no gene match. The CDR3 DNA reads TGTGCCAGCAGCCGCCGGGACAGGAACACCGGGGAGCTGTTTTTT. Its translation: CASSRRDRNTGELFF.

In regard to this clone: The sample carries other DNA sequences with the same CDR3. This sequence joins TRBV9 and TRBJ1-2; D may be TRBD1 (5 bases). This CDR3 is 14 amino acids long. Deletions cut 0 bases from V and 2 bases from J, with 8 bases between. In germline, CDR1 is SGDLS, CDR2 YYNGEE. The CDR3 DNA is TGTGCCAGCAGCGTAGTGGGGGGAAACTATGGCTACACCTTC. Amino acid sequence: CASSVVGGNYGYTF. The whole variable domain, remainder taken from reference TRBV9 and TRBJ1-2, is DSGVTQTPKHLITATGQRVTLRCSPRSGDLSVYWYQQSLDQGLQFLIQYYNGEERAKGNILERFSAQQFPDLHSELNLSSLELGDSALYFCASSVVGGNYGYTFGSGTRLTVV.

The chain uses TRBV6-1 and TRBJ1-6; possibly TRBD1 for D (6 bases). Germline V gene data show CDR1 as MNHNS and CDR2 as SASEGT. The length of the CDR3 is 15 residues. With 3 bases removed from V and 8 bases from J, the gap between germline ends came to 14 bases. The CDR3 protein is CASSEEAGADSPLHF. The CDR3 nucleotides read TGTGCCAGCAGTGAGGAGGCAGGGGCGGATTCACCCCTCCACTTT.

V is TRBV7-9 and J is TRBJ2-7; tentatively, D is TRBD1 or TRBD2 (5 bases each). The CDR3 consists of 18 residues. The ends were cut back, 3 bases at V and 3 bases at J, with 24 bases in the middle. Germline loops: CDR1 SEHNR, CDR2 FQNEAQ (reference sequence). The CDR3 loop is CASSFNRAGTRSDYEQYF. The CDR3 coding sequence is TGTGCCAGCAGCTTCAATAGGGCAGGGACCCGATCCGACTACGAGCAGTACTTC.

The chain uses TRBV5-1 and TRBJ2-3; a possible D gene is TRBD1 (6 bases). V was trimmed by 6 bases and J by 2 bases, leaving 10 bases between them. The CDR3 consists of 13 residues. Germline V gene data show CDR1 as SGHRS and CDR2 as YFSETQ. Written as DNA, the CDR3 is TGCGCCAGCAATAGGGGGTTCACAGATACGCAGTATTTT. Its protein is CASNRGFTDTQYF.

This clone was counted between two and nine times. This sequence joins TRBV6-5 and TRBJ1-2; D perhaps matches TRBD1 (5 bases). Looked up from germline, CDR1 is MNHEY and CDR2 is SVGAGI. This CDR3 contains 13 residues. V was shortened by 6 bases and J by 1 base, with 9 bases between the two germline ends. The CDR3 loop reads CASRLDSNYGYTF. CDR3 DNA: TGTGCCAGCAGGCTTGACAGTAACTATGGCTACACCTTC.

This rearrangement joins TRBV3-1 (or the pseudogene TRBV3-2) to TRBJ2-2; the D gene is possibly TRBD1 (6 bases). Germline V gene sequence: CDR1 LGHDT, CDR2 YNNKEL (reference sequence). CDR3 length equals 14 residues. The germline V and J ends were trimmed by 4 bases and 6 bases, with 12 bases remaining between them. CDR3 sequence reads: CASSLLQGAGELFF. As DNA, the CDR3 is TGTGCCAGCAGCCTCCTACAGGGAGCCGGGGAGCTGTTTTTT.

The chain is built from TRBV18 and TRBJ1-2, with 7 bases fitting TRBD1. Germline CDR1 is KGHSH and CDR2 is LQKENI. The CDR3 length is 17 residues. V gave up 1 base and J gave up 7 bases; unmatched junction bases: 15. For the CDR3, the DNA is TGTGCCAGCTCACCACGTTATAACAGGGGAGGCTCGATTGGCTACACCTTC. It is translated as CASSPRYNRGGSIGYTF.